The next 7 T cell receptor beta chains were all read from a single sample in a study of blood T cell repertoires in COVID-19. The data were produced by immunoSEQ multiplex PCR, yet TCRdb's version contains in-frame clones alone and is incomplete. Among about 64,000 clones listed, roughly 84% were seen once. The specimen sequenced was peripheral blood. The receptors derive from a man between 65 and 85 years old with acute or convalescent COVID-19.

The genes are TRBV7-2 and TRBJ1-5; D is undetermined. Germline CDR1 and CDR2: SGHTA and FQGNSA. The CDR3 length is 12 residues. V was clipped by 1 base and J by 8 bases, with 6 bases between them. This chain's CDR3 is CASSLVGEPQHF. The DNA for the CDR3 is TGTGCCAGCAGCTTAGTCGGGGAGCCCCAGCATTTT.

The chain employs TRBV10-3 and TRBJ1-5; D is unresolved. The CDR3 is 13 residues long. Germline assignment: CDR1 ENHRY and CDR2 SYGVKD. The V and J ends lost 10 bases and 4 bases respectively, with 14 bases between them. The DNA of the CDR3 is TGTGCCACCACTAAGGAGGGAAATCAGCCCCAGCATTTT. It codes for CATTKEGNQPQHF.

For the CDR3, the DNA is TGCGCCAGCAGCCGGAACTCCGGGACACCTATCTCTGGAAACACCATATATTTT. Its protein product is CASSRNSGTPISGNTIYF. The J gene is TRBJ1-3, the V gene TRBV4-1; D is perhaps TRBD1 (6 bases). CDR3 length: 18 residues. Trimming left V 4 bases short and J 0 bases short, with 19 bases between. CDR1 MGHRA and CDR2 YSYEKL come from the germline V gene.

The V call is TRBV5-6, the J call TRBJ1-5; TRBD1 matches 10 bases. The germline V gene encodes CDR1 SGHDT and CDR2 YYEEEE. There are 15 residues in the CDR3. The J segment lost 3 bases and the V segment lost 4 bases, leaving 4 bases of the junction unmatched. Here the CDR3 reads CASSKDRGINQPQHF. CDR3 DNA: TGTGCCAGCAGCAAGGACAGGGGGATCAATCAGCCCCAGCATTTT.

V gene TRBV4-3 combines with J gene TRBJ2-2; TRBD1 might be the D (6 bases). V shed 4 bases and J shed 0 bases, with 15 bases lying between them. Germline V CDR1 and CDR2: LGHNA, YSLEER. This CDR3 is 17 amino acids long. The CDR3 nucleotides are TGCGCCAGCAGCCTGAGTCGGACAGCCTCGAACACCGGGGAGCTGTTTTTT. Translated: CASSLSRTASNTGELFF.

V and J are TRBV3-1 (or the pseudogene TRBV3-2) and TRBJ1-1; a weak D match, TRBD1 (5 bases). Trimming cost V 4 bases and J 7 bases, with 13 bases left between them. The germline CDR1 and CDR2 sequences are LGHDT and YNNKEL (reference sequence). The CDR3 runs to 13 residues. The CDR3 nucleotides read TGTGCCAGCAGCCCCAGGGTTACCAATGAAGCTTTCTTT. It encodes CASSPRVTNEAFF.

The V call is TRBV19, the J call TRBJ1-2; no definite D call. The CDR3 has 13 amino acids. Germline loops: CDR1 LNHDA, CDR2 SQIVND (reference sequence). Trimming took 5 bases from V and 2 from J, leaving 9 bases between them. Here the CDR3 reads CASSPLQNYGYTF. Here the CDR3 DNA reads TGTGCCAGTAGTCCCCTACAGAACTATGGCTACACCTTC.